The 27 T cell receptor beta chains listed next were all sequenced from one sample in a study of shared clonotypes between healthy human individuals. The repertoire was sequenced with immunoSEQ multiplex PCR; TCRdb's copy has only in-frame clones and lacks some. The data show roughly 2,000,000 clones, 93% seen once. Naive CD8 cells lacked CD45RO and underwent positive selection for CCR7, leaving out terminally differentiated effector memory CD45RA+ cells. Input material: naive CD8+ T cells from PBMCs. These receptors all come from a man aged 18 to 35 in good health. Some clones in this sample may be carry-over from other donors' samples.

Worth noting for this clone: In the same sample, other DNA sequences code for this CDR3. This chain links TRBV4-3 with TRBJ2-1; 9 bases are a match to TRBD1. V lost 1 base, J lost 5 bases, and 3 bases stayed unmatched. The CDR3 sequence is 15 residues long. The germline V gene encodes CDR1 LGHNA and CDR2 YSLEER. CDR3 amino acids: CASSQGTGVNNEQFF. The CDR3 DNA reads as TGCGCCAGCAGCCAAGGGACAGGGGTAAACAATGAGCAGTTCTTC.

The chain joins TRBV10-1 to TRBJ2-7; TRBD2 agrees at 7 bases. Per the germline V gene, CDR1 is WNHNN and CDR2 is SYGVQD (reference sequence). V dropped 1 base and J dropped 3; count of bases not matched to a gene: 6. The CDR3 runs 15 residues. Written as DNA, the CDR3 is TGCGCCAGCAGTGAGTTCACCGGGACTAACTACGAGCAGTACTTC. Its protein is CASSEFTGTNYEQYF.

The J gene is TRBJ1-2, the V gene TRBV23-1, with 10 bases matching TRBD1. TRBV23-1 falls under the ORF class, with uncertain function. The junction had 1 base not matched to a gene; V was cut back by 0 bases and J by 3 bases. This CDR3 contains 15 residues. CDR3 region: CASSQSGTGDYGYTF. Here the CDR3 DNA reads TGCGCCAGCAGTCAATCCGGGACAGGGGACTATGGCTACACCTTC.

This clone has more than one count but fewer than ten. The CDR3 bases are TGTGCCTGGAGTGTGTGGGACGAAGCTTTCTTT. The encoded protein is CAWSVWDEAFF. The genes are TRBV30 and TRBJ1-1, with a tentative D call TRBD1 (5 bases). The CDR3 contains 11 residues. V gave up 0 bases and J gave up 8 bases, with 7 bases separating them. Germline CDR1 GTSNPN, CDR2 SVGIG (reference sequence).

The chain uses TRBV4-3 and TRBJ2-1, with a weak D call TRBD1 (5 bases). V lost 0 bases, J lost 8 bases, and 20 bases lay in between. This CDR3 region has 17 residues. Germline assignment: CDR1 LGHNA and CDR2 YSLEER. CDR3: CASSQEWAGQAFDEQFF. The CDR3, as DNA: TGCGCCAGCAGCCAAGAGTGGGCAGGGCAGGCGTTTGATGAGCAGTTCTTC.

J is TRBJ2-1 and V is TRBV27, with D perhaps TRBD1 (6 bases). Germline V CDR1 and CDR2: MNHEY, SMNVEV (reference sequence). V gave up 5 bases and J gave up 2 bases, with 16 bases separating them. This CDR3 has 16 residues. The CDR3 loop reads CASSPPGTPTYNEQFF. The DNA of the CDR3 is TGTGCCAGCAGTCCGCCCGGGACACCGACCTACAATGAGCAGTTCTTC.

The V call is TRBV9, the J call TRBJ2-3; TRBD1 might be the D (5 bases). CDR1 and CDR2 from the germline V gene are SGDLS and YYNGEE. The CDR3 spans 16 residues. Trimming stripped 4 bases from V and 2 bases from J, with 17 bases between. The CDR3 reads CASSPTGAVFTDTQYF. DNA for the CDR3: TGTGCCAGCAGCCCAACAGGTGCGGTATTCACAGATACGCAGTATTTT.

The genes are TRBV4-1 and TRBJ2-1, with D unresolved. Trimming pared 1 base from V and 10 bases from J, leaving 8 bases between. The CDR3 extends over 12 amino acids. Germline CDR1 and CDR2: MGHRA and YSYEKL. This chain's CDR3 is CASSQGHLEQFF. The CDR3, as DNA: TGCGCCAGCAGCCAAGGCCACTTGGAGCAGTTCTTC.

V usage is TRBV5-1 and J usage is TRBJ2-7; 15 bases are shared with TRBD2. There are 18 residues in the CDR3. The V gene end was trimmed by 2 bases and the J gene end by 7 bases; junction bases not matched to a gene: 13. Germline V gene lookup returns CDR1 SGHRS and CDR2 YFSETQ. DNA for the CDR3: TGCGCCAGCAGCTTTGGGACTAGCGGGAGGAGCCTGCTGGTTGAGCAGTACTTC. As protein: CASSFGTSGRSLLVEQYF.

J is TRBJ1-2 and V is TRBV28, with 8 bases fitting TRBD1. This CDR3 comprises 16 residues. The V and J ends lost 3 bases and 2 bases, in that order; junction bases with no gene match: 8. CDR1 MDHEN and CDR2 SYDVKM come from the germline V gene. This CDR3 reads CASSFLGQGQNYGYTF. In DNA form, the CDR3 reads TGTGCCAGCAGTTTTCTAGGACAGGGCCAAAACTATGGCTACACCTTC.

This clone was recorded only once. The rearrangement uses TRBV28 and TRBJ1-1; D is uncertain. The CDR3 covers 13 residues. V shed 6 bases and J shed 10 bases, with 18 bases lying between them. Per germline, CDR1 MDHEN and CDR2 SYDVKM. CDR3 loop: CASSQTGSQRAFF. In nucleotides, the CDR3 is TGTGCCAGCAGCCAAACCGGGAGCCAGAGAGCTTTCTTT.

The chain joins TRBV27 to TRBJ2-7, with D maybe TRBD1 (6 bases). The CDR3 extends over 13 amino acids. Germline V gives CDR1 MNHEY, CDR2 SMNVEV (reference sequence). V lost 3 bases and J 6 bases, leaving 12 bases between the germline ends. The CDR3 reads CASSFFWGREQYF. The CDR3 coding sequence is TGTGCCAGCAGTTTTTTTTGGGGGCGCGAGCAGTACTTC.

The chain couples TRBV7-2 to TRBJ2-2; D gene uncertain. Trimming stripped 5 bases from V and 6 bases from J, with 22 bases between. The germline V gene has CDR1 SGHTA and CDR2 FQGNSA. The CDR3 runs 17 residues. The CDR3 spells CASSLKTARALSGELFF. The CDR3 region has the DNA TGTGCCAGCAGCCTAAAAACGGCACGGGCCCTGTCCGGGGAGCTGTTTTTT.

The V call is TRBV28, the J call TRBJ1-2, with unresolved D. Per germline, CDR1 MDHEN and CDR2 SYDVKM. This CDR3 is built from 13 residues. The V end lost 2 bases, the J end lost 5 bases, and 9 bases lay between the germline ends. The CDR3 DNA sequence: TGTGCCAGCAGTTTAGCACAGAGGTATGGCTACACCTTC. This sequence encodes CASSLAQRYGYTF.

As concerns this clone: Mismatch with germline at one junction end may stem from a read error. The rearrangement uses TRBV5-6 and TRBJ1-6, with 10 nucleotides matching TRBD1. From germline, CDR1 is SGHDT and CDR2 YYEEEE. CDR3 length: 16 amino acids. CDR3 residues: CASSEFGQGGNTPLHF. The CDR3 coding sequence is TGTGCCAGCAGCGAGTTCGGACAGGGGGGTAATACACCCCTCCACTTT.

The chain has TRBV6-1 and TRBJ2-2, with no clear D. Trimming shortened V by 6 bases and J by 0 bases, and 8 bases separated the two germline ends. This CDR3 spans 14 amino acids. The germline V gene encodes CDR1 MNHNS and CDR2 SASEGT. The CDR3 DNA sequence: TGTGCCAGCAGGTCCAGTGCGAACACCGGGGAGCTGTTTTTT. Translated: CASRSSANTGELFF.

This rearrangement joins TRBV7-8 to TRBJ2-7, with a tentative D call TRBD2 (5 bases). Looked up from germline, CDR1 is SGHVS and CDR2 is FQNEAQ. This CDR3 has 14 residues. V lost 5 bases and J lost 2, with 13 bases in between. The CDR3 nucleotides are TGTGCCAGCAGCCAAGCGGATATAACCTACGAGCAGTACTTC. Translating it yields CASSQADITYEQYF.

The chain joins TRBV2 to TRBJ2-5, with a tentative D call TRBD2 (6 bases). There are 16 residues in the CDR3. Trimming shortened V by 7 bases and J by 1 base, and 19 bases separated the two germline ends. Germline V gene lookup returns CDR1 SNHLY and CDR2 FYNNEI. The CDR3 nucleotides read TGTGCCAGCATTCCTCCAGCGGGCCCTGCCCAAGAGACCCAGTACTTC. It encodes CASIPPAGPAQETQYF.

This clone was observed a single time. The chain joins TRBV11-2 to TRBJ2-7; perhaps TRBD1 as D (6 bases). The CDR3 contains 15 residues. Deletions cut 4 bases from V and 1 base from J, with 14 bases between. The germline CDR1 and CDR2 sequences are SGHAT and FQNNGV. CDR3 protein: CASSSPGQYSYEQYF. The CDR3 region has the DNA TGTGCCAGCAGCTCACCCGGACAGTATTCCTACGAGCAGTACTTC.

The J gene is TRBJ1-1, the V gene TRBV28; D may be TRBD1 (6 bases). This CDR3 comprises 16 residues. Germline V gene sequence: CDR1 MDHEN, CDR2 SYDVKM. V gave up 4 bases and J gave up 2 bases, with 17 bases separating them. The CDR3 DNA reads as TGTGCCAGCAGTTCGACCCAGGGGTCTCATAACACTGAAGCTTTCTTT. Translated: CASSSTQGSHNTEAFF. Filled out from reference TRBV28 and TRBJ1-1, the complete variable domain reads DVKVTQSSRYLVKRTGEKVFLECVQDMDHENMFWYRQDPGLGLRLIYFSYDVKMKEKGDIPEGYSVSREKKERFSLILESASTNQTSMYLCASSSTQGSHNTEAFFGQGTRLTVV.

The genes are TRBV11-2 and TRBJ1-2; perhaps TRBD1 as D (5 bases). V was shortened by 2 bases and J by 7 bases, with 11 bases between the two germline ends. The germline gives CDR1 SGHAT, CDR2 FQNNGV. The CDR3 is 13 residues long. The CDR3 nucleotides read TGTGCCAGCAGCTTATCGCCGGGACGTGGCTACACCTTC. It codes for CASSLSPGRGYTF.

The chain employs TRBV13 and TRBJ2-2; possible D gene TRBD2, 7 bases. The CDR3 contains 16 residues. Trimming removed 5 bases from V and 2 bases from J, with 15 bases in between. Germline V lookup: CDR1 PRHDT, CDR2 FYEKMQ (reference sequence). The CDR3 bases are TGTGCCAGCAGCCCCACGGGGGGCGCAAACACCGGGGAGCTGTTTTTT. This encodes CASSPTGGANTGELFF.

The chain has TRBV27 and TRBJ2-5; possibly TRBD2 for D (6 bases). The end of the DNA fits TRBJ2-7 better, so the J call may be wrong. Per germline, CDR1 MNHEY and CDR2 SMNVEV (reference sequence). The CDR3 runs 15 residues. The CDR3 region has the DNA TGTGCCAGCAGTTCCACCGGGAGTCCCCCCTACGAGCAGTACTTC. Protein: CASSSTGSPPYEQYF.

The chain couples TRBV27 to TRBJ2-1; 13 nucleotides align to TRBD2. Germline-derived CDR1 and CDR2 are MNHEY and SMNVEV (reference sequence). The CDR3 length is 17 residues. The V gene end was trimmed by 6 bases and the J gene end by 7 bases; junction bases not matched to a gene: 12. CDR3 protein: CASSNLLAGGPSNEQFF. As DNA, the CDR3 is TGTGCCAGCAGCAACTTACTAGCGGGAGGGCCCAGTAATGAGCAGTTCTTC.

The chain employs TRBV12-5 and TRBJ2-3; a possible D gene is TRBD2 (5 bases). Looked up from germline, CDR1 is LGHNT and CDR2 is FRNRAP. This CDR3 is 13 amino acids long. V lost 4 bases, J lost 6 bases, and 11 bases lay in between. The CDR3, as DNA: TGTGCTAGTGGTTCCGCCTGGGAGGATACGCAGTATTTT. Translating it yields CASGSAWEDTQYF.

V usage is TRBV7-9 and J usage is TRBJ2-2; no clear D. Trimming shortened V by 1 base and J by 6 bases, and 9 bases separated the two germline ends. The CDR3 runs to 14 residues. Per germline, CDR1 SEHNR and CDR2 FQNEAQ (reference sequence). The CDR3 DNA is TGTGCCAGCAGCTTAGGTCCCTCGGCCGGGGAGCTGTTTTTT. Protein: CASSLGPSAGELFF.

The J gene is TRBJ2-1, the V gene TRBV4-1; D unresolved. Between the trimmed V and J ends, which lost 8 bases and 6 bases, there was a span of 11 bases. Per the germline V gene, CDR1 is MGHRA and CDR2 is YSYEKL. This CDR3 is built from 12 residues. The CDR3 DNA follows: TGCGCCAGCGCCCTCGGGCCCAATGAGCAGTTCTTC. Its translation is CASALGPNEQFF.